Listed here is a single T cell receptor beta chain. This entry belongs to a study of blood T cell repertoires in COVID-19. Study in general: The United States, Italy and Spain provided the acute and convalescent COVID-19 samples.

V lost 5 bases to trimming and J lost 6 bases, with 19 bases between them. This CDR3 is 16 amino acids long. Germline loops: CDR1 LNHDA, CDR2 SQIVND (reference sequence). In the source study's methods: From reference gene primer amplification, estimates of nucleated cell counts were derived. Data came from immunoSEQ multiplex PCR; TCRdb stores just in-frame clones and leaves some out. V and J calls and clone size are those listed in that table; D and trimming were worked out from the DNA. The sample has 110,000 to 150,000 clones; about 85% are singletons. The chain carries TRBV19 and TRBJ2-2; D is possibly TRBD2 (5 bases). The TCR was taken from a woman aged 40 to 50 who had recovered from COVID-19. The source material was PBMCs or T cells enriched from blood (not recorded which). The CDR3 DNA reads as TGTGCCAGTAGTGTGGACTGGACCATGCGAGCCGGGGAGCTGTTTTTT. Encoded protein: CASSVDWTMRAGELFF.